These 3 T cell receptor beta chains were sequenced from one sample in a study of T cell responses to AZD1222 COVID-19 vaccine. Clones were sequenced by immunoSEQ multiplex PCR, and TCRdb holds only the in-frame ones, with some missing. The table lists roughly 150,000 clones, approximately 85% of them singletons, with around 8% in the top ten. The starting material was peripheral blood, obtained on day 0 of AZD1222 vaccination. The source of these receptors is an adult in good health.

Notes on this clone: This specimen includes other DNA sequences encoding the same CDR3. The chain has TRBV19 and TRBJ2-7, with TRBD2 matching 12 bases. Trimming at V came to 6 bases and at J to 1 base, leaving 4 bases not matched to a gene. CDR3 size: 15 residues. The V gene's germline CDR1 is LNHDA and CDR2 SQIVND (reference sequence). DNA of the CDR3: TGTGCCAGTAGCCCCCTAGCGGGAGGGTCCTACGAGCAGTACTTC. Its protein product is CASSPLAGGSYEQYF.

This chain connects TRBV27 to TRBJ1-5; no firm D call. Trimming left V 1 base short and J 9 bases short, with 13 bases between. The CDR3 totals 14 residues. In germline, CDR1 is MNHEY, CDR2 SMNVEV (reference sequence). DNA for the CDR3: TGTGCCAGCAGTTTATACCGGGATCTATGGCCCCAGCATTTT. It codes for CASSLYRDLWPQHF.

This rearrangement joins TRBV6-5 to TRBJ1-5; the match to TRBD1 covers 9 bases. Germline assignment: CDR1 MNHEY and CDR2 SVGAGI. With V trimmed by 7 bases and J by 4 bases, 5 bases remained unmatched. CDR3 size: 14 residues. The DNA for the CDR3 is TGTGCCAGCACCGGGACAGGGCAGAATCAGCCCCAGCATTTT. As protein: CASTGTGQNQPQHF.